A selection of T cell receptor beta chains follows, all from one sample in a study of graft-versus-host responses after intestinal transplantation. The antigens of these receptors remain unknown. The table came from immunoSEQ multiplex PCR; TCRdb's copy has only in-frame clones and leaves some out. This table has about 120,000 clones, just under 95% appearing once. The source material was unstimulated CD4+ T cells sorted from spleen or lymph node cells, sampled before intestinal transplant. These receptors were obtained from a human donor who received an intestinal transplant. The CDR3 runs from the conserved cysteine through the conserved F or W. D genes are given only for firm matches. Size values are once, few and many counts, or a class for expanded clones, and some rows have none.

17,TRBJ1-3,-,-,TRBV7-8,CASSDNAWRKRGNTIYF,TGTGCCAGCAGCGACAATGCTTGGCGCAAGCGCGGAAACACCATATATTTT
13,TRBJ2-7,few,TRBD1,TRBV19,CASSRDRGYEQYF,TGTGCCAGTAGCCGGGACAGAGGCTACGAGCAGTACTTC
15,TRBJ2-7,-,TRBD2,TRBV4-2,CASSHQTSPVYEQYF,TGTGCCAGCAGCCACCAGACTAGCCCGGTCTACGAGCAGTACTTC
14,TRBJ1-2,-,TRBD1,TRBV29-1,CSAAPGTANYGYTF,TGCAGCGCCGCTCCCGGGACAGCTAACTATGGCTACACCTTC
16,TRBJ2-2,-,-,TRBV27,CASSPSGRRNTGELFF,TGTGCCAGCAGTCCGAGTGGACGGAGGAACACCGGGGAGCTGTTTTTT
11,TRBJ2-1,-,-,TRBV29-1,CSVGTYNEQFF,TGCAGCGTTGGCACCTACAATGAGCAGTTCTTC
15,TRBJ2-5,-,TRBD1,TRBV7-6,CASSSEGQSRETQYF,TGTGCCAGCAGCTCAGAGGGACAGTCCCGAGAGACCCAGTACTTC
14,TRBJ2-7,-,TRBD2,TRBV7-2,CASSLDGGSYEQYF,TGTGCCAGCAGCTTAGACGGGGGGTCCTACGAGCAGTACTTC
14,TRBJ2-7,once,TRBD1,TRBV11-1,CASSFTGGAYEQYF,TGTGCCAGCAGCTTCACAGGGGGCGCCTACGAGCAGTACTTC
15,TRBJ1-2,-,-,TRBV4-1,CASSQDFQGPYGYTF,TGCGCCAGCAGCCAAGATTTCCAGGGCCCCTATGGCTACACCTTC
13,TRBJ1-2,-,-,TRBV27,CASTGLKAYGYTF,TGTGCCAGCACCGGACTGAAAGCCTATGGCTACACCTTC
14,TRBJ1-1,-,-,TRBV28,CASRKSGGGTEAFF,TGTGCCAGCAGGAAATCGGGGGGGGGAACTGAAGCTTTCTTT
14,TRBJ2-5,-,-,TRBV7-9,CASSFGSLQETQYF,TGTGCCAGCAGCTTTGGGTCGCTCCAAGAGACCCAGTACTTC
15,TRBJ1-5,-,TRBD1,TRBV27,CASRGQGAFYQPQHF,TGTGCCAGTAGAGGGCAGGGGGCTTTCTATCAGCCCCAGCATTTT
16,TRBJ2-3,-,-,TRBV18,CASSPRARAETDTQYF,TGTGCCAGCTCACCTCGGGCCAGGGCGGAGACAGATACGCAGTATTTT
13,TRBJ2-7,-,TRBD2,TRBV11-2,CASSFTSVNEQYF,TGTGCCAGCAGCTTTACTAGCGTTAACGAGCAGTACTTC
13,TRBJ1-1,-,-,TRBV2,CASGGGLNTEAFF,TGTGCCAGCGGAGGGGGTTTGAACACTGAAGCTTTCTTT
15,TRBJ1-3,once,-,TRBV4-1,CASSSIRESGNTIYF,TGCGCCAGCAGCAGCATCAGGGAAAGTGGAAACACCATATATTTT
15,TRBJ2-7,-,TRBD1,TRBV4-1,CASSRGGHGSYEQYF,TGCGCCAGCAGCCGAGGGGGCCACGGCTCCTACGAGCAGTACTTC
16,TRBJ1-4,-,-,TRBV5-1,CASSSADGVGLGKLFF,TGCGCCAGCAGCTCCGCCGATGGGGTCGGGCTGGGAAAACTGTTTTTT
18,TRBJ2-7,-,TRBD1,TRBV7-6,CASSLRVNTGAFTYEQYF,TGTGCCAGCAGCCTCCGCGTAAATACAGGGGCATTTACCTACGAGCAGTACTTC
15,TRBJ2-7,-,TRBD2,TRBV6-5,CASSLTTSGSYEQYF,TGTGCCAGCAGCTTGACCACTAGCGGGAGCTACGAGCAGTACTTC
18,TRBJ2-5,-,-,TRBV4-1,CARISIGVGAQSIETQYF,TGCGCCAGGATCTCAATAGGGGTGGGGGCGCAGTCGATAGAGACCCAGTACTTC
14,TRBJ1-5,-,-,TRBV28,CASSLRQGFEPQHF,TGTGCCAGCAGTTTGCGCCAGGGTTTTGAGCCCCAGCATTTT
15,TRBJ1-5,-,-,TRBV4-1,CASSQEVGGNAPQHF,TGCGCCAGCAGCCAAGAGGTCGGAGGGAATGCGCCCCAGCATTTT
13,TRBJ1-2,-,-,TRBV25-1,CASSETALYGYTF,TGTGCCAGCAGTGAAACAGCACTTTATGGCTACACCTTC
16,TRBJ2-1,-,-,TRBV10-1,CASSDWGSGGGNEQFF,TGCGCCAGCAGTGATTGGGGTTCTGGGGGAGGCAATGAGCAGTTCTTC
16,TRBJ2-2,-,-,TRBV5-1,CASSPGLTENTGELFF,TGCGCCAGCAGCCCGGGACTCACGGAAAACACCGGGGAGCTGTTTTTT
14,TRBJ2-1,-,-,TRBV6-5,CASSPPGGVSEQFF,TGTGCCAGCAGTCCCCCCGGGGGCGTCAGTGAGCAGTTCTTC
14,TRBJ2-5,-,-,TRBV12-2,CASRLELEGETQYF,TGTGCAAGTCGCTTAGAACTAGAGGGAGAGACCCAGTACTTC
16,TRBJ2-7,-,TRBD2,TRBV18,CASSPRVTSGSYEQYF,TGTGCCAGCTCACCACGGGTCACTAGCGGGTCCTACGAGCAGTACTTC
11,TRBJ2-7,-,-,TRBV20-1,CSAREVGEQYF,TGCAGTGCTAGAGAAGTAGGTGAGCAGTACTTC
15,TRBJ2-7,once,TRBD2,TRBV7-9,CASSLIGAAGDEQYF,TGTGCCAGCAGCCTTATCGGCGCAGCGGGAGACGAGCAGTACTTC
16,TRBJ1-1,-,-,TRBV7-9,CASSSLRTAMNTEAFF,TGTGCCAGCAGCTCCTTGAGGACAGCAATGAACACTGAAGCTTTCTTT
15,TRBJ2-3,-,TRBD2,TRBV6-5,CASSYSGLAGDTQYF,TGTGCCAGCAGTTACTCCGGACTAGCGGGAGATACGCAGTATTTT
15,TRBJ2-5,-,TRBD2,TRBV19,CASSTEGTSWGTQYF,TGTGCCAGTAGTACCGAAGGGACTAGCTGGGGGACCCAGTACTTC
12,TRBJ1-1,-,-,TRBV28,CASSFMNTEAFF,TGTGCCAGCAGTTTTATGAACACTGAAGCTTTCTTT
14,TRBJ2-7,-,-,TRBV7-8,CASSLVYLGAEQYF,TGTGCCAGCAGCTTAGTATACCTTGGCGCGGAGCAGTACTTC
13,TRBJ2-1,-,-,TRBV11-3,CASSTSLFGEQFF,TGTGCCAGCAGCACAAGCCTATTTGGGGAGCAGTTCTTC
15,TRBJ2-5,-,TRBD2,TRBV19,CASRGREGPRETQYF,TGTGCCAGTAGAGGGCGGGAGGGCCCTCGGGAGACCCAGTACTTC
15,TRBJ1-4,-,-,TRBV2,CASSKEAPTNEKLFF,TGTGCCAGCAGTAAGGAGGCCCCAACTAATGAAAAACTGTTTTTT
11,TRBJ2-7,-,-,TRBV20-1,CSARTTYEQYF,TGCAGTGCTAGAACCACCTACGAGCAGTACTTC